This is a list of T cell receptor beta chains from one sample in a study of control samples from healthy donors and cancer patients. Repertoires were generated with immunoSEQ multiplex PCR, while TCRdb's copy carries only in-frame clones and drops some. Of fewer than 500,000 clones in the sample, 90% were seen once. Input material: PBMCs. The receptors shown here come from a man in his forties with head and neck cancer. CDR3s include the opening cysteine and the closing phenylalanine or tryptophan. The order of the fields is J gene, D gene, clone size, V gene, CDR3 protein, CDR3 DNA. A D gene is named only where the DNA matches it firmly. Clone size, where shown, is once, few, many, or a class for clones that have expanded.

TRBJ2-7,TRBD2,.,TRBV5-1,CASSLLGGLAGVVPYEQYF,TGCGCCAGCAGCCTGTTGGGGGGACTAGCGGGAGTTGTACCCTACGAGCAGTACTTC
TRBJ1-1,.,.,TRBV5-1,CASSLVSVNTEAFF,TGCGCCAGCAGCTTGGTCTCGGTGAACACTGAAGCTTTCTTT
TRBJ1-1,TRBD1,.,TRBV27,CASSSGPPDVSYRGPKSYTEAFF,TGTGCCAGCAGTTCAGGACCCCCGGACGTTTCCTACAGGGGCCCGAAGTCGTACACTGAAGCTTTCTTT
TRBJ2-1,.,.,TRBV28,CASSFRRGGDEQFF,TGTGCCAGCAGTTTTCGCAGGGGAGGAGATGAGCAGTTCTTC
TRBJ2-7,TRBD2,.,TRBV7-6,CASSSETSSYEQYF,TGTGCCAGCAGCTCCGAGACTAGCTCGTACGAGCAGTACTTC
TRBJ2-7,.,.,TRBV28,CASSYVDRRSYEQYF,TGTGCCAGCAGTTATGTGGACAGAAGATCCTACGAGCAGTACTTC
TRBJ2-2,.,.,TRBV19,CASSLYLAGELFF,TGTGCCAGTAGTCTATATCTGGCCGGGGAGCTGTTTTTT
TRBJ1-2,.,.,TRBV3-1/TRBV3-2,CASKTGPSNYGYTF,TGTGCCAGCAAGACAGGTCCTTCTAACTATGGCTACACCTTC
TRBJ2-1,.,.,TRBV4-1,CASTTGRGSYNEQFF,TGCGCCAGCACCACGGGGAGGGGGTCCTACAATGAGCAGTTCTTC
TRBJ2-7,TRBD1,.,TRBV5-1,CASSQGQGATYEQYF,TGCGCCAGCAGCCAAGGACAGGGGGCGACCTACGAGCAGTACTTC
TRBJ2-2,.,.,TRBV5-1,CASSLAAGYPRAGELFF,TGCGCCAGCAGCTTGGCAGCAGGCTATCCCCGGGCCGGGGAGCTGTTTTTT
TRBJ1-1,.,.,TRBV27,CASSPDRYTEAFF,TGTGCCAGCAGTCCGGACAGATACACTGAAGCTTTCTTT
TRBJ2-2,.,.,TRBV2,CASSADRLNTGELFF,TGTGCCAGCAGTGCAGACAGGCTCAACACCGGGGAGCTGTTTTTT
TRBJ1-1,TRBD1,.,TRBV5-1,CASSDRVKNTEAFF,TGCGCCAGCAGCGACAGGGTGAAGAACACTGAAGCTTTCTTT
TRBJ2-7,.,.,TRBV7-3,CASSPTPSWDEQYF,TGTGCCAGCAGCCCGACTCCAAGCTGGGACGAGCAGTACTTC
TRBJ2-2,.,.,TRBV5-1,CASTADSANTGELFF,TGCGCCAGCACCGCGGACAGCGCGAACACCGGGGAGCTGTTTTTT
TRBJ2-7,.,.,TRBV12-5,CASGLSRRHEQYF,TGTGCTAGTGGTTTGTCGCGGAGGCACGAGCAGTACTTC
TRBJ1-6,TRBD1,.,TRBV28,CASSSDRVSSPLHF,TGTGCCAGCAGTTCGGACAGGGTTAGTTCACCCCTCCACTTT
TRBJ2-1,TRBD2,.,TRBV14,CASSQGTSRMGAYNEQFF,TGTGCCAGCAGCCAGGGGACTAGCAGAATGGGGGCCTACAATGAGCAGTTCTTC
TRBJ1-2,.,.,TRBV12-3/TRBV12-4,CASTFEGFGYTF,TGTGCCAGCACGTTTGAGGGTTTTGGCTACACCTTC
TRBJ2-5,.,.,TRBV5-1,CASSLVSASQETQYF,TGCGCCAGCAGCTTGGTCTCAGCATCTCAAGAGACCCAGTACTTC
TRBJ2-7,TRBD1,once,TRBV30,CAWSVPSRDRGYEQYF,TGTGCCTGGAGTGTACCGAGTCGGGACAGGGGCTACGAGCAGTACTTC
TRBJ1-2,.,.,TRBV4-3,CASSQDPGANYGYTF,TGCGCCAGCAGCCAAGATCCGGGAGCTAACTATGGCTACACCTTC
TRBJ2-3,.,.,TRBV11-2,CASSLGTWAGGLLRDTQYF,TGTGCCAGCAGCTTAGGGACTTGGGCTGGGGGGCTGCTGCGGGATACGCAGTATTTT
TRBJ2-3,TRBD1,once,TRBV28,CASSFTLTGRIDTQYF,TGTGCCAGCAGTTTCACGCTGACAGGGAGAATAGATACGCAGTATTTT
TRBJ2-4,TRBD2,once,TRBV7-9,CASSFGGNQYF,TGTGCCAGCAGCTTCGGGGGGAATCAGTACTTC
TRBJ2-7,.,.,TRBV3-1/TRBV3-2,CASSQGVGGGMIYEQYF,TGTGCCAGCAGCCAAGGGGTTGGAGGGGGAATGATCTACGAGCAGTACTTC
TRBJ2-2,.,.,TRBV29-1,CSVGTAGGRELFF,TGCAGCGTTGGGACTGCCGGGGGCCGGGAGCTGTTTTTT
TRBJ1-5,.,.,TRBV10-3,CAISYTGLDSNQPQHF,TGTGCCATCAGTTACACAGGGTTGGATAGCAATCAGCCCCAGCATTTT
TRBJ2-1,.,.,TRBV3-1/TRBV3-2,CASSEYNEQFF,TGTGCCAGCAGCGAATACAATGAGCAGTTCTTC
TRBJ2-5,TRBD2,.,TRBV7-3,CASSRTAGGRETQYF,TGTGCCAGCAGCCGTACGGCGGGGGGCCGAGAGACCCAGTACTTC
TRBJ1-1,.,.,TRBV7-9,CASDDGRNTEAFF,TGTGCCAGCGACGACGGACGGAACACTGAAGCTTTCTTT
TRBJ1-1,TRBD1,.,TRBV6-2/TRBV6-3,CASSLTGGDTEAFF,TGTGCCAGCAGTTTGACAGGGGGAGACACTGAAGCTTTCTTT
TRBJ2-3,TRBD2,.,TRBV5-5,CASSMGLAGGLNTDTQYF,TGTGCCAGCAGCATGGGACTAGCGGGAGGTCTAAATACAGATACGCAGTATTTT
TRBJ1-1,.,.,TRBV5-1,CASTPGAGVVLPNTEAFF,TGCGCCAGCACCCCGGGGGCAGGGGTGGTACTACCGAACACTGAAGCTTTCTTT
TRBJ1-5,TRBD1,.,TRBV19,CASSPVGTATQPQHF,TGTGCCAGTAGTCCAGTTGGGACAGCTACTCAGCCCCAGCATTTT
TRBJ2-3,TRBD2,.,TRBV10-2,CASTGTSPTDTQYF,TGCGCCAGCACTGGGACTAGCCCCACAGATACGCAGTATTTT
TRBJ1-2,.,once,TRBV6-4,CASSSTGYTF,TGTGCCAGCAGTAGCACTGGCTACACCTTC